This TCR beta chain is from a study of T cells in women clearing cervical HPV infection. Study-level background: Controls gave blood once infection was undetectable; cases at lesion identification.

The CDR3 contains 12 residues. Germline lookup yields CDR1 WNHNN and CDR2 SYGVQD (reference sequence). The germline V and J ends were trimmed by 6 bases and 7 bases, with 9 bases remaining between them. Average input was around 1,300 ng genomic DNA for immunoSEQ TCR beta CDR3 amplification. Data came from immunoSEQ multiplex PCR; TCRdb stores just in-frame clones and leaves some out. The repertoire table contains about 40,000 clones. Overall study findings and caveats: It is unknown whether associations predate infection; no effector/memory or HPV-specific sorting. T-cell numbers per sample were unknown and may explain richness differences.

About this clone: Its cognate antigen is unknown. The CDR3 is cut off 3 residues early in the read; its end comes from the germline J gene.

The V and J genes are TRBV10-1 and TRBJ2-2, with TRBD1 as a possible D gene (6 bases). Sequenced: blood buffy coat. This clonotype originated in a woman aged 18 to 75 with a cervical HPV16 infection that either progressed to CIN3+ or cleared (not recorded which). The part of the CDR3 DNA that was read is TGCGCCAGCAGGGCGACAGGCGGGGAG. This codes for CASRATGGE. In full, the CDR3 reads CASRATGGELFF.